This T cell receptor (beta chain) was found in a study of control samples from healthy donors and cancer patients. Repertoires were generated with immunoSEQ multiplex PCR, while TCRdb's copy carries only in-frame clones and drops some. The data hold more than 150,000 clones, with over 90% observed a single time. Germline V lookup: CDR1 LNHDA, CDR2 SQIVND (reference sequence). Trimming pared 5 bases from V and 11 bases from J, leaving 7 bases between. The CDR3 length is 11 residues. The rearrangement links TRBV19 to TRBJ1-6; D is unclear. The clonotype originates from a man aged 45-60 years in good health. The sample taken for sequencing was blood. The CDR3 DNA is TGTGCCAGTAGTGGAAGGACACCCCTCCACTTT. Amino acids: CASSGRTPLHF.